This is a list of T cell receptor beta chains from one sample in a study of response to subunit inactivated influenza vaccine. Each CDR3 protein gets one entry after TCRdb re-called the RT-PCR reads with MiXCR. This sample has roughly 710,000 distinct CDR3 sequences, with 14% found just once. The sample here was PBMCs from blood, taken 14 to 15 days before vaccination. These receptors were obtained from a middle-aged man who received an inactivated influenza vaccine. Each CDR3 is given with its conserved first and last residue. D genes are given only for firm matches. Clone size is stated in some rows and not others, as once, few, many or a class when expanded.

cdr3_nt: TGTGCCAGCAGCCAAGGAACTAGCGCTAAAACCGGGGAGCTGTTTTTT
cdr3_aa: CASSQGTSAKTGELFF
j_call: TRBJ2-2
v_call: TRBV4-2
clone_size: NA
d_call: TRBD2

cdr3_nt: TGCAGCGTTCTTGACAGGGATCGGCGAGCTTTCTTT
cdr3_aa: CSVLDRDRRAFF
j_call: TRBJ1-1
v_call: TRBV29-1
clone_size: many
d_call: TRBD1

cdr3_nt: TGCAGCGTTGAACGGGGCCCAATGCTTGAGCAGTTCTTC
cdr3_aa: CSVERGPMLEQFF
j_call: TRBJ2-1
v_call: TRBV29-1
clone_size: NA
d_call: NA

cdr3_nt: TGCGCCAGCAGCCAAGATCTGGGCAGTAGGTCCTACAATGAGCAGTTCTTC
cdr3_aa: CASSQDLGSRSYNEQFF
j_call: TRBJ2-1
v_call: TRBV4-3
clone_size: NA
d_call: NA

cdr3_nt: TGTGCCAGCAGTTTGCCCACGGGGTGGTCCTACGAGCAGTACTTC
cdr3_aa: CASSLPTGWSYEQYF
j_call: TRBJ2-7
v_call: TRBV28
clone_size: NA
d_call: NA

cdr3_nt: TGTGCCAGCAACTCCTGGAGACAGACTACCGGGGAGCTGTTTTTT
cdr3_aa: CASNSWRQTTGELFF
j_call: TRBJ2-2
v_call: TRBV28
clone_size: NA
d_call: NA

cdr3_nt: TGCGCCAGCACAAGGGAGGGACAGTCCTACGAGCAGTACTTC
cdr3_aa: CASTREGQSYEQYF
j_call: TRBJ2-7
v_call: TRBV5-1
clone_size: NA
d_call: NA

cdr3_nt: TGCGCCAGCAGCCATAGCGGGGGGATCGGAGATACGCAGTATTTT
cdr3_aa: CASSHSGGIGDTQYF
j_call: TRBJ2-3
v_call: TRBV4-1
clone_size: NA
d_call: TRBD2

cdr3_nt: TGTGCCAGCAGCTTGGATCGGGGGAAGGGCCAGCCCCAGCATTTT
cdr3_aa: CASSLDRGKGQPQHF
j_call: TRBJ1-5
v_call: TRBV5-4
clone_size: few
d_call: NA

cdr3_nt: TGTGCCAGCAGCCCCCAAGTTAGATCTCGGGCCAACGTCCTGACTTTC
cdr3_aa: CASSPQVRSRANVLTF
j_call: TRBJ2-6
v_call: TRBV7-2
clone_size: NA
d_call: NA

cdr3_nt: TGTGCCAGCAGCTTAGCGATGCTAGCGGCGAACACCGGGGAGCTGTTTTTT
cdr3_aa: CASSLAMLAANTGELFF
j_call: TRBJ2-2
v_call: TRBV7-2
clone_size: once
d_call: TRBD2

cdr3_nt: TGTGCCAGCACGAGGGAAGGCCGAGACACCGGGGAGCTGTTTTTT
cdr3_aa: CASTREGRDTGELFF
j_call: TRBJ2-2
v_call: TRBV6-1
clone_size: few
d_call: NA

cdr3_nt: TGTGCCAGCAGCCTGGGGACGCCGAACAATGAGCAGTTCTTC
cdr3_aa: CASSLGTPNNEQFF
j_call: TRBJ2-1
v_call: TRBV11-2
clone_size: few
d_call: NA

cdr3_nt: TGTGCCAGCAGTGGGGGACAGGGGGCCTACAATGAGCAGTTCTTC
cdr3_aa: CASSGGQGAYNEQFF
j_call: TRBJ2-1
v_call: TRBV12-3/TRBV12-4
clone_size: many
d_call: TRBD1

cdr3_nt: TGCAGCGTTGAACTCCGGGACAGAAGCTCCTACGAGCAGTACTTC
cdr3_aa: CSVELRDRSSYEQYF
j_call: TRBJ2-7
v_call: TRBV29-1
clone_size: many
d_call: TRBD1

cdr3_nt: TGCAGCGTCCGGATGGTCCTTGTGGATGAGCAGTTCTTC
cdr3_aa: CSVRMVLVDEQFF
j_call: TRBJ2-1
v_call: TRBV29-1
clone_size: NA
d_call: NA

cdr3_nt: TGCGCCAGCAGCCAAGTGGGACAGACAGATACGCAGTATTTT
cdr3_aa: CASSQVGQTDTQYF
j_call: TRBJ2-3
v_call: TRBV4-3
clone_size: NA
d_call: TRBD1

cdr3_nt: TGCGCCAGCAGCCAATACCGGACTGACAATGAGCAGTTCTTC
cdr3_aa: CASSQYRTDNEQFF
j_call: TRBJ2-1
v_call: TRBV4-1
clone_size: many
d_call: NA

cdr3_nt: TGCAGTGCCGACCGGCGGGCCTACGAGCAGTACTTC
cdr3_aa: CSADRRAYEQYF
j_call: TRBJ2-7
v_call: TRBV20-1
clone_size: NA
d_call: NA

cdr3_nt: TGTGCCAGCAGTTACTCGAGTCCCGAAAGAGGTTCACCCCTCCACTTT
cdr3_aa: CASSYSSPERGSPLHF
j_call: TRBJ1-6
v_call: TRBV6-5
clone_size: few
d_call: NA

cdr3_nt: TGTGCCATCAGTTACACGAGGACAGGGCGGTCGACCGGGGAGCTGTTTTTT
cdr3_aa: CAISYTRTGRSTGELFF
j_call: TRBJ2-2
v_call: TRBV6-5
clone_size: few
d_call: TRBD1

cdr3_nt: TGTGCCAGCAGCTCCCTGGCTGGGACATCGGGGTCTAAGCAGCCCCAGCATTTT
cdr3_aa: CASSSLAGTSGSKQPQHF
j_call: TRBJ1-5
v_call: TRBV11-2
clone_size: NA
d_call: NA

cdr3_nt: TGTGCCATCAGTGAGTCTCAAGGGTTTGGCTACACCTTC
cdr3_aa: CAISESQGFGYTF
j_call: TRBJ1-2
v_call: TRBV10-3
clone_size: few
d_call: NA

cdr3_nt: TGCGCCAGCACCCGAGCTCGGGCGGGGGGCAGCACAGATACGCAGTATTTT
cdr3_aa: CASTRARAGGSTDTQYF
j_call: TRBJ2-3
v_call: TRBV5-1
clone_size: few
d_call: TRBD2

cdr3_nt: TGTGCCAGCAGTTCCCGCAATCAGCCCCAGCATTTT
cdr3_aa: CASSSRNQPQHF
j_call: TRBJ1-5
v_call: TRBV27
clone_size: many
d_call: NA

cdr3_nt: TGCGCCAGCAGCCAGAGACAGGGGGGGAATTCACCCCTCCACTTT
cdr3_aa: CASSQRQGGNSPLHF
j_call: TRBJ1-6
v_call: TRBV5-1
clone_size: NA
d_call: TRBD1

cdr3_nt: TGCGCCAGCAGCCCTCTGAGTAGCACAGATACGCAGTATTTT
cdr3_aa: CASSPLSSTDTQYF
j_call: TRBJ2-3
v_call: TRBV5-1
clone_size: few
d_call: NA

cdr3_nt: TGTGCCAGTTCCGCCACAGGGATCAATGAGCAGTTCTTC
cdr3_aa: CASSATGINEQFF
j_call: TRBJ2-1
v_call: TRBV19
clone_size: few
d_call: NA

cdr3_nt: TGTGCCAGCAGCTACACAGGGAAGTACTTC
cdr3_aa: CASSYTGKYF
j_call: TRBJ2-7
v_call: TRBV9
clone_size: few
d_call: NA

cdr3_nt: TGTGCCAGCTCACCACAGGGGAACGGACAGACCCAGTACTTC
cdr3_aa: CASSPQGNGQTQYF
j_call: TRBJ2-5
v_call: TRBV18
clone_size: few
d_call: NA

cdr3_nt: TGCGCCAGCAGCTTGGACGCGGGTTCGGCTTCCAAGAGCAGAAGTGAGCAGTTCTTC
cdr3_aa: CASSLDAGSASKSRSEQFF
j_call: TRBJ2-1
v_call: TRBV5-1
clone_size: few
d_call: NA

cdr3_nt: TGTGCCAGTGTGGGCCCAGATACGCAGTATTTT
cdr3_aa: CASVGPDTQYF
j_call: TRBJ2-3
v_call: TRBV7-2
clone_size: NA
d_call: NA

cdr3_nt: TGCGCCAGCAGCCACCAAAGCCCCGCGGGATGGAACACTGAAGCTTTCTTT
cdr3_aa: CASSHQSPAGWNTEAFF
j_call: TRBJ1-1
v_call: TRBV4-3
clone_size: few
d_call: NA

cdr3_nt: TGCAGTGCTAGAGATGGGGGAGGGTCCGGGGAGCTGTTTTTT
cdr3_aa: CSARDGGGSGELFF
j_call: TRBJ2-2
v_call: TRBV20-1
clone_size: NA
d_call: TRBD2

cdr3_nt: TGTGCCATCAGTGAGTCGCGGACAGGGGGCGGTTACGAGCAGTACTTC
cdr3_aa: CAISESRTGGGYEQYF
j_call: TRBJ2-7
v_call: TRBV10-3
clone_size: NA
d_call: TRBD1

cdr3_nt: TGCGCCAGCAGCTCGGACAGGGCCGGCGACGAGCAGTACTTC
cdr3_aa: CASSSDRAGDEQYF
j_call: TRBJ2-7
v_call: TRBV5-1
clone_size: few
d_call: TRBD1

cdr3_nt: TGTGCCAGCAGCCCACCAGGGTTGGAGAACACTGAAGCTTTCTTT
cdr3_aa: CASSPPGLENTEAFF
j_call: TRBJ1-1
v_call: TRBV7-9
clone_size: few
d_call: NA

cdr3_nt: TGTGCCATCAGTGATCCGCGCGGAGGGAGCTCCTACAATGAGCAGTTCTTC
cdr3_aa: CAISDPRGGSSYNEQFF
j_call: TRBJ2-1
v_call: TRBV10-3
clone_size: few
d_call: NA

cdr3_nt: TGTGCCACCAGGGATAGCGGATCGCGCTTCCAGTACTTC
cdr3_aa: CATRDSGSRFQYF
j_call: TRBJ2-7
v_call: TRBV24-1
clone_size: few
d_call: NA

cdr3_nt: TGTGCCAGCAGAGGGACCGGGACAGGGGGTTGGTACTTC
cdr3_aa: CASRGTGTGGWYF
j_call: TRBJ2-7
v_call: TRBV27
clone_size: few
d_call: TRBD1

cdr3_nt: TGTGCCAGCAGCCCGGTGCTCAGGAACTATGGCTACACCTTC
cdr3_aa: CASSPVLRNYGYTF
j_call: TRBJ1-2
v_call: TRBV7-2
clone_size: NA
d_call: NA

cdr3_nt: TGTGCCAGCAGCCAAGATTACGTAGGGAGCTCCTACGAGCAGTACTTC
cdr3_aa: CASSQDYVGSSYEQYF
j_call: TRBJ2-7
v_call: TRBV3-1
clone_size: NA
d_call: NA

cdr3_nt: TGTGCCAGCAGCCAAAATACGGGGAGGAATTCACCCCTCCACTTT
cdr3_aa: CASSQNTGRNSPLHF
j_call: TRBJ1-6
v_call: TRBV14
clone_size: NA
d_call: NA

cdr3_nt: TGTGCCAGCAGCCACCCAGCAGGCGGGGCGCTCACAGATACGCAGTATTTT
cdr3_aa: CASSHPAGGALTDTQYF
j_call: TRBJ2-3
v_call: TRBV7-8
clone_size: NA
d_call: NA

cdr3_nt: TGCGCCAGCAGCCAAGTGTTAGCCGGACTAGCGGGGGGTAGCTCCTACAATGAGCAGTTCTTC
cdr3_aa: CASSQVLAGLAGGSSYNEQFF
j_call: TRBJ2-1
v_call: TRBV4-1
clone_size: few
d_call: TRBD2

cdr3_nt: TGCGCCAGCAGCTTGGGACAGGGGGCCTCTGGGGCCAACGTCCTGACTTTC
cdr3_aa: CASSLGQGASGANVLTF
j_call: TRBJ2-6
v_call: TRBV5-1
clone_size: NA
d_call: TRBD1

cdr3_nt: TGTGCCACCTCGCCTAGCGGCGCCGAGCAGTACTTC
cdr3_aa: CATSPSGAEQYF
j_call: TRBJ2-7
v_call: TRBV25-1
clone_size: NA
d_call: TRBD2

cdr3_nt: TGTGCCACCAGTGATTTTGGGGGCCGCAATGAGCAGTTCTTC
cdr3_aa: CATSDFGGRNEQFF
j_call: TRBJ2-1
v_call: TRBV24-1
clone_size: NA
d_call: NA

cdr3_nt: TGTGCCAGCAGTCCTGACACTCAAGAGACCCAGTACTTC
cdr3_aa: CASSPDTQETQYF
j_call: TRBJ2-5
v_call: TRBV16
clone_size: few
d_call: NA

cdr3_nt: TGCGCCAGCAGCTTTACCGGGACTAACTACGAGCAGTACTTC
cdr3_aa: CASSFTGTNYEQYF
j_call: TRBJ2-7
v_call: TRBV5-1
clone_size: NA
d_call: TRBD2

cdr3_nt: TGCAGTGCTAGAGATGGGGCTAGCGGGGGAAATGAGCAGTTCTTC
cdr3_aa: CSARDGASGGNEQFF
j_call: TRBJ2-1
v_call: TRBV20-1
clone_size: few
d_call: TRBD2

cdr3_nt: TGCAGTGCCCGATCCAGCGGAATCGACACCGGGGAGCTGTTTTTT
cdr3_aa: CSARSSGIDTGELFF
j_call: TRBJ2-2
v_call: TRBV20-1
clone_size: many
d_call: NA

cdr3_nt: TGTGCCAGCAGCTTAGAAAGAAGGAGCTCCTACGAGCAGTACTTC
cdr3_aa: CASSLERRSSYEQYF
j_call: TRBJ2-7
v_call: TRBV7-8
clone_size: NA
d_call: NA

cdr3_nt: TGTGCCAGCAGTATGACAGGGGGGAACGAGCAGTACTTC
cdr3_aa: CASSMTGGNEQYF
j_call: TRBJ2-7
v_call: TRBV12-3/TRBV12-4
clone_size: few
d_call: TRBD1